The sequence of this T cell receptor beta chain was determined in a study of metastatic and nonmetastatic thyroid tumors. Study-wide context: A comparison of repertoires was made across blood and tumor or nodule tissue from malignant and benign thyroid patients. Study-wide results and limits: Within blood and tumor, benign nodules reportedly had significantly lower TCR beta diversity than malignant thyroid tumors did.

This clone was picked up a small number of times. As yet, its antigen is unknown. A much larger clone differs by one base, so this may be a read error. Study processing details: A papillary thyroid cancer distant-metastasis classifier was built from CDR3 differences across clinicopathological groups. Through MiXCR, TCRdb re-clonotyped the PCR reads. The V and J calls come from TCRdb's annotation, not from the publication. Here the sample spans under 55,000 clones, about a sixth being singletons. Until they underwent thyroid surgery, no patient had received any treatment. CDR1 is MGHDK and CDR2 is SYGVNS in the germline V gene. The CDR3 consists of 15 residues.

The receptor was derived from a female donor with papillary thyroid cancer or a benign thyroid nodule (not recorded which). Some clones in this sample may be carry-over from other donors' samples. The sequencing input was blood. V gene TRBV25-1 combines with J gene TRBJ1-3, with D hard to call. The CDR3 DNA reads TGCTCCAGCAGTGAAAGGGCCAACTCTGGAAACACCATATATTTT. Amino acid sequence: CSSSERANSGNTIYF.